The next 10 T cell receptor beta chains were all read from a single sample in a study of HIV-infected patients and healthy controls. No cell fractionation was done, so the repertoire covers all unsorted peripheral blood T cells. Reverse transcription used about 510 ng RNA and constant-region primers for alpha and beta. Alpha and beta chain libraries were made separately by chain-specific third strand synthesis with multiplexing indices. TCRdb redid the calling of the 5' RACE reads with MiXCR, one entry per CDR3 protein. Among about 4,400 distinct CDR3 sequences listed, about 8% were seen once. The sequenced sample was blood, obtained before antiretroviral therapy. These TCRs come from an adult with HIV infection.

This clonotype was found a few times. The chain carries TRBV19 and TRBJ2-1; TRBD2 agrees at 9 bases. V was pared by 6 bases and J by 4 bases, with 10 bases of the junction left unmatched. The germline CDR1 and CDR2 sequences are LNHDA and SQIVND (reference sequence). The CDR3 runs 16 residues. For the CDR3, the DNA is TGTGCCAGTAGGGGAATAGCGGGAGCGGAATACAATGAGCAGTTCTTC. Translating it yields CASRGIAGAEYNEQFF.

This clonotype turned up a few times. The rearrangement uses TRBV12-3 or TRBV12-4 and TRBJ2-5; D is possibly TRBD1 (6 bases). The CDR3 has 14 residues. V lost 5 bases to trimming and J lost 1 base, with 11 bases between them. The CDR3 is CASSQRTAQETQYF. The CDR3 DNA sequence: TGTGCCAGCAGTCAGAGGACAGCCCAAGAGACCCAGTACTTC.

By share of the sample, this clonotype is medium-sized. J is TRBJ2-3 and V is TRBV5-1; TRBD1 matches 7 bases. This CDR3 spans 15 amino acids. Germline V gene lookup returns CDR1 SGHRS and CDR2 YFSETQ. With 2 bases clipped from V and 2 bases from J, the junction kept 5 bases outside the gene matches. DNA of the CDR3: TGCGCCAGCAGCTTACGGGACAGCCCCACAGATACGCAGTATTTT. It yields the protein CASSLRDSPTDTQYF.

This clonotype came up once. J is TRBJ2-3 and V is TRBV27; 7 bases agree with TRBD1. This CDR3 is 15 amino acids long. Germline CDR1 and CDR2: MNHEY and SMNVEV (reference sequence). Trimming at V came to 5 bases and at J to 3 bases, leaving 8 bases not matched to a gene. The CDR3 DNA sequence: TGTGCCAGCAGTATGACAGGGAGTTTGACAGATACGCAGTATTTT. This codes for CASSMTGSLTDTQYF.

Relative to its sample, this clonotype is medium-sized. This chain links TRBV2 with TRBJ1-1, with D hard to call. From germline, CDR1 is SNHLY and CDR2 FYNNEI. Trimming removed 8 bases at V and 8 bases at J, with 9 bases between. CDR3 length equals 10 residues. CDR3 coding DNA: TGTGCCAGCCGGGCGGGGGAAGCTTTCTTT. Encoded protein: CASRAGEAFF.

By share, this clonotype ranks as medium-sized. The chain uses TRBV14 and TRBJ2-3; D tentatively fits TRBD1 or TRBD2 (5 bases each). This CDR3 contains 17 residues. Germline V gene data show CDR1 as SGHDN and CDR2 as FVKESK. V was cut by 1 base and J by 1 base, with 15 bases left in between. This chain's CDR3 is CASSQVGTLGGTDTQYF. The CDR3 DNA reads TGTGCCAGCAGCCAAGTAGGGACGTTGGGAGGCACAGATACGCAGTATTTT.

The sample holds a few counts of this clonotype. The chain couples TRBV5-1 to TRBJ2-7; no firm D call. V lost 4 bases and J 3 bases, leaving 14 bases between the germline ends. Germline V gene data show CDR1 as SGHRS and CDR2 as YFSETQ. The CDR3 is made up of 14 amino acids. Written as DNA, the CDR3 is TGCGCCAGCAGCCCCGGATCCGCCGGCTACGAGCAGTACTTC. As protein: CASSPGSAGYEQYF.

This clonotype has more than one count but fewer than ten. The CDR3 DNA sequence: TGTGCCAGCAGCTTGGGCGGGAGTGGATACGAGCAGTACTTC. It specifies CASSLGGSGYEQYF. The V gene is TRBV7-9, the J gene TRBJ2-7; 7 positions agree with TRBD2. CDR1 is SEHNR, CDR2 FQNEAQ, per germline (reference sequence). This CDR3 has 14 residues. The J segment lost 4 bases and the V segment lost 3 bases, leaving 6 bases of the junction unmatched. The full variable domain, completed using reference TRBV7-9 and TRBJ2-7, is DTGVSQNPRHKITKRGQNVTFRCDPISEHNRLYWYRQTLGQGPEFLTYFQNEAQLEKSRLLSDRFSAERPKGSFSTLEIQRTEQGDSAMYLCASSLGGSGYEQYFGPGTRLTVT.

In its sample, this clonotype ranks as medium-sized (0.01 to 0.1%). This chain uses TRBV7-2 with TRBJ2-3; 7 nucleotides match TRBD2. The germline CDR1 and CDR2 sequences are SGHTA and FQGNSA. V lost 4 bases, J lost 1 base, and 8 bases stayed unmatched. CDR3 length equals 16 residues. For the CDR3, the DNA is TGTGCCAGCAGCTGGGGGGGTGGCGGCGGCACAGATACGCAGTATTTT. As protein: CASSWGGGGGTDTQYF.

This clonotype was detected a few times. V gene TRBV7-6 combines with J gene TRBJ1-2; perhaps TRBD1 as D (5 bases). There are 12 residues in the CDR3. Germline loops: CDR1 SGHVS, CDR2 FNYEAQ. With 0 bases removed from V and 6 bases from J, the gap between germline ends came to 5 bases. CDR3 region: CASSLAGDGYTF. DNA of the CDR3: TGTGCCAGCAGCTTAGCAGGGGATGGCTACACCTTC.